The 25 T cell receptor beta chains in this list originate from one sample, sequenced in a study of CD8 T cells in ankylosing spondylitis. MiXCR, applied by TCRdb to the 5' RACE reads, yields one record per CDR3 protein. The data show about 130,000 distinct CDR3 sequences, roughly a tenth seen once. Sequencing was done on a sample of blood, either unsorted or a sorted T cell fraction (not recorded which). The receptors were gathered from a male donor with ankylosing spondylitis or in good health (not recorded which).

Many counts were recorded for this clonotype. The chain has TRBV7-2 and TRBJ2-2; 13 bases match TRBD2. The CDR3 length is 15 residues. V trimming: 6 bases; J trimming: 7 bases; junction bases outside the gene matches: 5. Germline CDR1 and CDR2: SGHTA and FQGNSA. The CDR3 bases are TGTGCCAGCAGAAGGACTAGCGGGAGCTACGGGGAGCTGTTTTTT. Its protein product is CASRRTSGSYGELFF.

This clonotype turned up a few times. V is TRBV24-1 and J is TRBJ2-5; no clear D. Trimming removed 3 bases at V and 5 bases at J, with 9 bases between. The CDR3 extends over 13 amino acids. Germline V gene data show CDR1 as KGHDR and CDR2 as SFDVKD. The CDR3 DNA sequence: TGTGCCACCAGTGATAGACCTGCCGAGACCCAGTACTTC. Its protein product is CATSDRPAETQYF.

V gene TRBV5-1 combines with J gene TRBJ2-7; D is perhaps TRBD1 or TRBD2 (6 bases each). CDR3 length: 14 residues. Trimming pared 5 bases from V and 3 bases from J, leaving 15 bases between. Germline loops: CDR1 SGHRS, CDR2 YFSETQ. CDR3 nucleotide sequence: TGCGCCAGCAGTTTGCGGGACACCAACTACGAGCAGTACTTC. Its protein product is CASSLRDTNYEQYF.

Concerning this clonotype itself: Sequence at one end of the junction differs from germline and may be a read error. This chain connects TRBV9 to TRBJ2-3; 10 bases are a match to TRBD2. CDR3 size: 15 residues. Germline loops: CDR1 SGDLS, CDR2 YYNGEE. The CDR3 loop reads CASSTRDLAGDAQYF. The CDR3 region has the DNA TGTGCCAGCAGCACTCGAGACCTAGCGGGAGATGCGCAGTATTTT. Combining the CDR3 with reference TRBV9 and TRBJ2-3 gives the whole variable domain DSGVTQTPKHLITATGQRVTLRCSPRSGDLSVYWYQQSLDQGLQFLIQYYNGEERAKGNILERFSAQQFPDLHSELNLSSLELGDSALYFCASSTRDLAGDAQYFGPGTRLTVL.

The gene calls are TRBV20-1 and TRBJ1-4, with D unresolved. Germline V gives CDR1 DFQATT, CDR2 SNEGSKA (reference sequence). The CDR3 has 15 residues. Between the trimmed V and J ends, which lost 4 bases and 1 base, there was a span of 13 bases. The CDR3 is CSANNPDGTNEKLFF. The CDR3 nucleotides read TGCAGTGCTAACAACCCGGACGGAACTAATGAAAAACTGTTTTTT.

This clonotype was counted only a few times. This chain links TRBV20-1 with TRBJ1-6, with 10 bases identical to TRBD1. The CDR3 is 17 amino acids. V lost 2 bases and J lost 7; bases outside the gene matches: 11. Germline V CDR1 and CDR2: DFQATT, SNEGSKA (reference sequence). CDR3 DNA sequence: TGCAGTGCTAGACGTTCCGGGACAGGGGCGGTAAATTCACCCCTCCACTTT. This translates into CSARRSGTGAVNSPLHF.

The chain combines TRBV25-1 with TRBJ2-5; 7 bases align to TRBD2. V dropped 2 bases and J dropped 1; count of bases not matched to a gene: 1. The CDR3 sequence is 14 residues long. The germline gives CDR1 MGHDK, CDR2 SYGVNS. CDR3 region: CASSEPGGQETQYF. The CDR3 region has the DNA TGTGCCAGCAGTGAACCGGGGGGCCAAGAGACCCAGTACTTC.

This clonotype was seen at least ten times. The chain has TRBV20-1 and TRBJ2-5; 8 bases match TRBD2. Germline assignment: CDR1 DFQATT and CDR2 SNEGSKA (reference sequence). V lost 6 bases and J lost 5; bases outside the gene matches: 14. This CDR3 contains 15 residues. In DNA form, the CDR3 reads TGCAGTGCCCCCTGGACTAGCACTTCGCGGGAGACCCAGTACTTC. Translated, it gives CSAPWTSTSRETQYF.

A note on this clonotype: This could be a read error, since a much larger clone is one nucleotide away. The genes are TRBV5-5 and TRBJ2-2; 11 positions match TRBD1. This CDR3 has 16 residues. The germline gives CDR1 SGHKS, CDR2 YYEKEE (reference sequence). Trimming cost V 0 bases and J 6 bases; bases outside gene matches: 4. The CDR3 here is CASSLGMDRGPGELFF. As DNA, the CDR3 is TGTGCCAGCAGCTTGGGGATGGACAGGGGGCCCGGGGAGCTGTTTTTT.

This clonotype was counted many times. This chain joins TRBV7-9 and TRBJ1-4; D is perhaps TRBD1 (6 bases). Trimming pared 5 bases from V and 3 bases from J, leaving 13 bases between. CDR1 and CDR2 (germline): SEHNR, FQNEAQ (reference sequence). The CDR3 runs 15 residues. CDR3 DNA sequence: TGTGCCAGCAGCAACACAGGGAGCCCTAATGAAAAACTGTTTTTT. It is translated as CASSNTGSPNEKLFF. The full variable domain, with the rest looked up from reference TRBV7-9 and TRBJ1-4, is DTGVSQNPRHKITKRGQNVTFRCDPISEHNRLYWYRQTLGQGPEFLTYFQNEAQLEKSRLLSDRFSAERPKGSFSTLEIQRTEQGDSAMYLCASSNTGSPNEKLFFGSGTQLSVL.

About this clonotype: No conserved phenylalanine or tryptophan is present at the end of the CDR3, so a read error is the likely explanation. The rearrangement uses TRBV5-5 and TRBJ2-3; D possibly uses TRBD1 or TRBD2 (6 bases each). Germline CDR1 SGHKS, CDR2 YYEKEE (reference sequence). V lost 2 bases, J lost 6 bases, and 13 bases lay in between. The CDR3 contains 14 residues. CDR3 nucleotide sequence: TGTGCCAGCAGCTTTTATCCGGGGGCGGATACGCAGTATCTT. Its translation: CASSFYPGADTQYL.

This clonotype was seen many times. This chain joins TRBV20-1 and TRBJ1-1, with 7 bases aligning to TRBD1. The trim removed 0 bases at V and 1 base at J, leaving 14 bases unmatched. The CDR3 sequence is 18 residues long. Germline CDR1 reads DFQATT; CDR2 reads SNEGSKA (reference sequence). The CDR3 DNA reads TGCAGTGCTAGAGATTGGGGGGACAGTAAGAAACCGAACACTGAAGCTTTCTTT. As protein: CSARDWGDSKKPNTEAFF.

Ten or more counts support this clonotype. DNA of the CDR3: TGCGCCAGCAGCTTGGGGATTAGCGGGAGTTACGAGCAGTACTTC. Protein product: CASSLGISGSYEQYF. The gene calls are TRBV5-1 and TRBJ2-7; 9 positions match TRBD2. This CDR3 spans 15 amino acids. CDR1 is SGHRS and CDR2 is YFSETQ in the germline V gene. Unmatched junction bases numbered 5, after V lost 0 bases and J lost 4 bases.

This clonotype was observed at least ten times. The V gene is TRBV24-1, the J gene TRBJ2-3; D unresolved. The germline V gene encodes CDR1 KGHDR and CDR2 SFDVKD. V was clipped by 4 bases and J by 2 bases, with 3 bases between them. This CDR3 comprises 12 residues. The DNA for the CDR3 is TGTGCCACCAGTGACCACACAGATACGCAGTATTTT. This codes for CATSDHTDTQYF.

This clonotype has a count of ten or more. The chain recombines TRBV20-1 with TRBJ2-5, with 7 bases that match TRBD1. Germline lookup yields CDR1 DFQATT and CDR2 SNEGSKA (reference sequence). After removal of 5 bases from V and 1 base from J, the junction contained 7 bases not matched to a gene. This CDR3 comprises 14 residues. CDR3 protein: CSASLTGTQETQYF. CDR3 nucleotides: TGCAGTGCTTCCTTGACAGGGACCCAAGAGACCCAGTACTTC.

In its sample, this clonotype was seen many times. The rearrangement links TRBV7-2 to TRBJ2-2, with TRBD1 matching 9 bases. This CDR3 is 16 amino acids long. After removal of 5 bases from V and 1 base from J, the junction contained 5 bases not matched to a gene. Germline values: CDR1 SGHTA, CDR2 FQGNSA. The CDR3 is CASSVRGQGNTGELFF. The CDR3 nucleotides read TGTGCCAGCAGCGTCCGGGGACAGGGGAACACCGGGGAGCTGTTTTTT. The complete variable domain, with remaining parts taken from reference TRBV7-2 and TRBJ2-2, reads GAGVSQSPSNKVTEKGKDVELRCDPISGHTALYWYRQSLGQGLEFLIYFQGNSAPDKSGLPSDRFSAERTGGSVSTLTIQRTQQEDSAVYLCASSVRGQGNTGELFFGEGSRLTVL.

The chain joins TRBV29-1 to TRBJ1-3; possibly TRBD1 for D (6 bases). The CDR3 totals 11 residues. Germline assignment: CDR1 SQVTM and CDR2 ANQGSEA. Trimming pared 6 bases from V and 4 bases from J, leaving 7 bases between. The DNA for the CDR3 is TGCAGCGTGGGGACAGGAAACACCATATATTTT. The encoded protein is CSVGTGNTIYF.

There are many counts of this clonotype. The chain links TRBV9 to TRBJ2-7, with 10 bases matching TRBD2. With V trimmed by 4 bases and J by 0 bases, 7 bases remained unmatched. This CDR3 contains 16 residues. In germline, CDR1 is SGDLS, CDR2 YYNGEE. CDR3 nucleotide sequence: TGTGCCAGCAGCTATACCGGACTAGCGGCCTCCTACGAGCAGTACTTC. Translated, it gives CASSYTGLAASYEQYF.

The CDR3 sequence is CSATGTSGGDYEQYF. The DNA of the CDR3 is TGCAGCGCCACCGGGACTAGCGGAGGGGACTACGAGCAGTACTTC. This rearrangement joins TRBV29-1 to TRBJ2-7; 11 nucleotides match TRBD2. The junction had 11 bases not matched to a gene; V was cut back by 7 bases and J by 3 bases. The V gene's germline CDR1 is SQVTM and CDR2 ANQGSEA. The CDR3 has 15 amino acids.

V gene TRBV20-1 combines with J gene TRBJ1-1; perhaps TRBD1 as D (6 bases). Germline values: CDR1 DFQATT, CDR2 SNEGSKA (reference sequence). This CDR3 region has 12 residues. V gave up 6 bases and J gave up 5 bases, with 13 bases separating them. The DNA for the CDR3 is TGCAGTGCCGCCGGGACATATACTGAAGCTTTCTTT. This encodes CSAAGTYTEAFF.

The chain recombines TRBV7-8 with TRBJ2-2, with TRBD1 as a possible D gene (6 bases). The CDR3 has 15 amino acids. Trimming pared 4 bases from V and 3 bases from J, leaving 12 bases between. The germline V gene has CDR1 SGHVS and CDR2 FQNEAQ. The CDR3 reads CASSSHRVHTGELFF. CDR3 sequence (DNA): TGTGCCAGCAGCTCACACAGGGTCCACACCGGGGAGCTGTTTTTT.

The chain recombines TRBV7-2 with TRBJ2-7; the match to TRBD1 covers 9 bases. The germline V gene encodes CDR1 SGHTA and CDR2 FQGNSA. The CDR3 length is 14 residues. Germline trimming cut 5 bases from V and 2 bases from J; bases unmatched to any gene: 4. The CDR3 DNA follows: TGTGCCAGCAGCGCGGGACAGGGACCCTACGAGCAGTACTTC. Translated: CASSAGQGPYEQYF. The entire variable domain, with the rest obtained from reference TRBV7-2 and TRBJ2-7, is as follows: GAGVSQSPSNKVTEKGKDVELRCDPISGHTALYWYRQSLGQGLEFLIYFQGNSAPDKSGLPSDRFSAERTGGSVSTLTIQRTQQEDSAVYLCASSAGQGPYEQYFGPGTRLTVT.

This clonotype occurred many times. The CDR3 coding sequence is TGTGCCAGCAGCGGAGCGGGGTTCAATGAGCAGTTCTTC. This gives the protein CASSGAGFNEQFF. The chain recombines TRBV7-2 with TRBJ2-1, with 7 bases aligning to TRBD2. CDR3 length equals 13 residues. The germline V gene encodes CDR1 SGHTA and CDR2 FQGNSA. The V and J ends lost 5 bases and 6 bases, in that order; junction bases with no gene match: 4.

CDR3 sequence: CASSVDAGGRHNEQFF. The CDR3 DNA is TGTGCCAGCAGCGTAGACGCGGGAGGGCGCCACAATGAGCAGTTCTTC. This rearrangement joins TRBV9 to TRBJ2-1, with TRBD2 identical over 9 bases. Germline CDR1 reads SGDLS; CDR2 reads YYNGEE. J lost 5 bases, V lost 0 bases, and 6 bases had no gene match. The CDR3 is 16 amino acids.

This clonotype was detected many times. The chain carries TRBV9 and TRBJ2-1, with a possible D match to TRBD2 (5 bases). Per the germline V gene, CDR1 is SGDLS and CDR2 is YYNGEE. Between the trimmed V and J ends, which lost 0 bases and 0 bases, there was a span of 16 bases. There are 18 residues in the CDR3. The CDR3 loop is CASSVGRQVGSSYNEQFF. The CDR3 nucleotides are TGTGCCAGCAGCGTAGGCCGCCAGGTTGGGAGCTCCTACAATGAGCAGTTCTTC.